The clone carrying this TCR beta chain is medium-sized in the sample. The antigen remains unidentified. The data stem from a study of glioma-infiltrating T cells. General study results and limits: Tissue and blood shared very few CDR3 sequences. Gliomas, especially low-grade, showed above-expected tissue-blood divergence; non-neoplastic patients showed below.

Trimming cost V 0 bases and J 3 bases, with 9 bases left between them. This CDR3 is 14 amino acids long. CDR1 and CDR2 (germline): MNHEY, SMNVEV (reference sequence). Using RNA template, CDR3s of TCR alpha and beta were amplified with iRepertoire arm-PCR. Tissue mRNA or PBMC total RNA, about 90-450 ng, went into one-step reverse transcription and amplification. TCRdb re-called the multiplex PCR reads through MiXCR, storing one row per CDR3 protein. The sample contains approximately 120,000 distinct CDR3 sequences, 20% to 25% of which appear only once. This chain joins TRBV27 and TRBJ2-7; D is ambiguous. The sample taken for sequencing was glioma tissue, nonneoplastic brain tissue, or PBMCs (not recorded which). This sequence was found in a human donor with low-grade glioma or glioblastoma, undergoing nonglioma brain surgery, or in good health (not recorded which). The CDR3 loop reads CASSLSWQLYEQYF. The CDR3 region has the DNA TGTGCCAGCAGTTTATCGTGGCAGCTCTACGAGCAGTACTTC.